These 21 T cell receptor beta chains came from one sample sequenced in a study of a mutant IDH1 vaccine in newly diagnosed glioma. Time point of the sample: week 23, last vaccination. Doses of 300 ug of mutant IDH1 20-mer peptide were given with topical imiquimod. Sequencing used immunoSEQ multiplex PCR; TCRdb keeps in-frame clones, though not all of them. This repertoire shows about 65,000 clones, approximately 85% found once; its top ten account for under 4.5%. Their antigen targets remain unknown. The input for sequencing was PBMCs, taken from a glioma patient whose treatment included an IDH1 peptide vaccine. These receptors all stem from a man in his thirties or forties with glioma.

This rearrangement joins TRBV27 to TRBJ1-2; TRBD1 aligns across 7 bases. The CDR3 extends over 15 amino acids. CDR1 is MNHEY, CDR2 SMNVEV, per germline (reference sequence). J gave up 8 bases and V 8 bases, and 17 bases lay outside the gene matches. Here the CDR3 DNA reads TGTGCCAGCGCTAGGTCCCTTACAGGGGTTGGAGGCTACACCTTC. Its translation is CASARSLTGVGGYTF.

V usage is TRBV5-1 and J usage is TRBJ1-4; the D is unclear. The CDR3 consists of 11 residues. CDR1 is SGHRS and CDR2 is YFSETQ in the germline V gene. The V end lost 2 bases, the J end lost 8 bases, and 4 bases lay between the germline ends. CDR3 in amino acids: CASSLGEKLFF. CDR3 nucleotides: TGCGCCAGCAGCTTAGGAGAAAAACTGTTTTTT.

The chain recombines TRBV30 with TRBJ2-1, with unresolved D. Trimming removed 2 bases at V and 4 bases at J, with 9 bases between. The CDR3 is 13 residues long. Germline V gene data show CDR1 as GTSNPN and CDR2 as SVGIG (reference sequence). This CDR3 reads CAWSYEEYNEQFF. CDR3 nucleotides: TGTGCCTGGAGTTACGAGGAATACAATGAGCAGTTCTTC.

The chain employs TRBV30 and TRBJ1-6; 7 bases are shared with TRBD1. CDR1 GTSNPN and CDR2 SVGIG come from the germline V gene (reference sequence). The CDR3 totals 15 residues. The J segment lost 8 bases and the V segment lost 3 bases, leaving 10 bases of the junction unmatched. CDR3 nucleotides: TGTGCCTGGAGCACAGGGGCTGGGGGGGATTCACCCCTCCACTTT. This translates into CAWSTGAGGDSPLHF.

The chain links TRBV5-1 to TRBJ2-5; 9 nucleotides line up with TRBD1. V shed 0 bases and J 5 bases; nucleotides not matched to a gene: 5. Germline CDR1 SGHRS, CDR2 YFSETQ. This CDR3 contains 15 residues. This CDR3 reads CASSLAGTGTETQYF. The CDR3 coding sequence is TGCGCCAGCAGCTTGGCGGGGACAGGGACCGAGACCCAGTACTTC.

The chain carries TRBV5-6 and TRBJ1-4; a weak D match, TRBD1 (5 bases). The CDR3 sequence is 14 residues long. CDR1 SGHDT and CDR2 YYEEEE come from the germline V gene. Trimming left V 1 base short and J 7 bases short, with 11 bases between. CDR3 sequence: CASSLYWTPEKLFF. The CDR3 nucleotides read TGTGCCAGCAGCTTGTATTGGACACCTGAAAAACTGTTTTTT.

The CDR3 protein is CASKGTGLNQPQHF. The CDR3 region has the DNA TGTGCCAGTAAGGGGACAGGGTTGAATCAGCCCCAGCATTTT. V gene TRBV19 combines with J gene TRBJ1-5; 9 nucleotides match TRBD1. With 7 bases clipped from V and 4 bases from J, the junction kept 5 bases outside the gene matches. Germline V lookup: CDR1 LNHDA, CDR2 SQIVND (reference sequence). The CDR3 totals 14 residues.

V is TRBV7-9 and J is TRBJ2-7; D call uncertain. Trimming stripped 3 bases from V and 1 base from J, with 7 bases between. CDR1 SEHNR and CDR2 FQNEAQ come from the germline V gene (reference sequence). The CDR3 contains 13 residues. The CDR3 DNA sequence: TGTGCCAGCAGCTTGAGGCGGTCCTACGAGCAGTACTTC. Residues: CASSLRRSYEQYF.

The chain has TRBV11-2 and TRBJ2-1; 11 positions agree with TRBD2. V was pared by 7 bases and J by 5 bases, with 7 bases of the junction left unmatched. The germline V gene encodes CDR1 SGHAT and CDR2 FQNNGV. This CDR3 comprises 15 residues. The CDR3 here is CASTLGTSGNNEQFF. CDR3 in DNA: TGTGCCAGCACCTTGGGGACTAGCGGAAACAATGAGCAGTTCTTC.

The chain employs TRBV2 and TRBJ1-6; D possibly corresponds to TRBD1 (6 bases). CDR1 is SNHLY and CDR2 is FYNNEI in the germline V gene. V lost 7 bases and J lost 9, with 22 bases in between. The CDR3 has 16 residues. CDR3 nucleotide sequence: TGTGCCAGCATCAGAGGGATGGACAGAAGGGGTTCACCCCTCCACTTT. It encodes CASIRGMDRRGSPLHF.

The V and J genes are TRBV7-9 and TRBJ1-6, with 7 nucleotides matching TRBD1. Losses at the gene ends were 5 bases for V and 5 bases for J; bases not matched to a gene: 3. The CDR3 has 14 residues. Germline V gene data show CDR1 as SEHNR and CDR2 as FQNEAQ (reference sequence). CDR3 nucleotides: TGTGCCAGCAGCCCACAGGGGCATAATTCACCCCTCCACTTT. Protein product: CASSPQGHNSPLHF. Full variable domain (missing parts from reference TRBV7-9 and TRBJ1-6): DTGVSQNPRHKITKRGQNVTFRCDPISEHNRLYWYRQTLGQGPEFLTYFQNEAQLEKSRLLSDRFSAERPKGSFSTLEIQRTEQGDSAMYLCASSPQGHNSPLHFGNGTRLTVT.

The rearrangement joins TRBV7-9 to TRBJ1-6; tentative D call: TRBD1 (5 bases). CDR1 is SEHNR, CDR2 FQNEAQ, per germline (reference sequence). Trimming cost V 3 bases and J 2 bases, with 14 bases left between them. The CDR3 runs to 17 residues. The CDR3 region is CASSFLGQGTYNSPLHF. CDR3 in DNA: TGTGCCAGCAGCTTTTTGGGGCAGGGCACCTATAATTCACCCCTCCACTTT.

The sample holds a few counts of this clone. The CDR3 DNA sequence: TGTGCCAGCAGACTCGGGACAGCGAACACTGAAGCTTTCTTT. The encoded protein is CASRLGTANTEAFF. The V gene is TRBV25-1, the J gene TRBJ1-1; 7 bases line up with TRBD1. This CDR3 is built from 14 residues. Per germline, CDR1 MGHDK and CDR2 SYGVNS. Trimming removed 6 bases from V and 1 base from J; junction bases left unmatched: 5.

The J gene is TRBJ1-1, the V gene TRBV7-2, with 7 bases lining up with TRBD1. After removal of 3 bases from V and 0 bases from J, the junction contained 7 bases not matched to a gene. The CDR3 is 16 residues long. Per the germline V gene, CDR1 is SGHTA and CDR2 is FQGNSA. The CDR3 coding sequence is TGTGCCAGCAGCTTCCTGACAGGGTCGGTGAACACTGAAGCTTTCTTT. Translation gives CASSFLTGSVNTEAFF. Variable domain in full (rest from reference TRBV7-2 and TRBJ1-1): GAGVSQSPSNKVTEKGKDVELRCDPISGHTALYWYRQSLGQGLEFLIYFQGNSAPDKSGLPSDRFSAERTGGSVSTLTIQRTQQEDSAVYLCASSFLTGSVNTEAFFGQGTRLTVV.

The chain couples TRBV30 to TRBJ1-5; TRBD1 agrees at 7 bases. This CDR3 comprises 13 residues. With 5 bases clipped from V and 6 bases from J, the junction kept 7 bases outside the gene matches. Germline V gene data show CDR1 as GTSNPN and CDR2 as SVGIG (reference sequence). The CDR3 protein is CAWLQGRGQPQHF. The CDR3, as DNA: TGTGCCTGGCTACAGGGGAGAGGTCAGCCCCAGCATTTT.

The chain employs TRBV14 and TRBJ1-3; TRBD1 is a possible D gene (6 bases). CDR1 and CDR2 from the germline V gene are SGHDN and FVKESK. Trimming took off 3 bases at V and 2 bases at J, with 8 bases between the two ends. This CDR3 spans 14 amino acids. In nucleotides, the CDR3 is TGTGCCAGCAGCCAGGGGGCTGCTGGAAACACCATATATTTT. It translates to CASSQGAAGNTIYF.

The CDR3 sequence: CASSGGLAGEQFF. In DNA, the CDR3 is TGCGCCAGCAGCGGGGGGTTGGCCGGGGAGCAGTTCTTC. The rearrangement uses TRBV5-1 and TRBJ2-1; D might be TRBD2 (6 bases). This CDR3 spans 13 amino acids. The ends were cut back, 4 bases at V and 10 bases at J, with 15 bases in the middle. Germline V CDR1 and CDR2: SGHRS, YFSETQ.

This chain uses TRBV19 with TRBJ2-5, with D possibly matching TRBD1 (6 bases). Between the trimmed V and J ends, which lost 4 bases and 9 bases, there was a span of 18 bases. The CDR3 has 14 residues. The germline V gene encodes CDR1 LNHDA and CDR2 SQIVND (reference sequence). The chain's CDR3 is CASSTYRDVGAQYF. CDR3 nucleotide sequence: TGTGCCAGTAGTACGTACAGGGACGTTGGGGCCCAGTACTTC.

The chain joins TRBV7-2 to TRBJ2-1; D gene uncertain. Germline-derived CDR1 and CDR2 are SGHTA and FQGNSA. CDR3 length equals 13 residues. The V end lost 0 bases, the J end lost 13 bases, and 13 bases lay between the germline ends. The chain's CDR3 is CASSLAPKPEQFF. CDR3 nucleotide sequence: TGTGCCAGCAGCTTAGCTCCCAAGCCAGAACAGTTCTTC. The whole variable domain, remainder taken from reference TRBV7-2 and TRBJ2-1, is GAGVSQSPSNKVTEKGKDVELRCDPISGHTALYWYRQSLGQGLEFLIYFQGNSAPDKSGLPSDRFSAERTGGSVSTLTIQRTQQEDSAVYLCASSLAPKPEQFFGPGTRLTVL.

J is TRBJ1-5 and V is TRBV11-2; D is undetermined. The CDR3 is made up of 13 amino acids. Trimming removed 1 base from V and 5 bases from J, with 6 bases in between. CDR1 is SGHAT, CDR2 FQNNGV, per germline. The CDR3: CASSLAPDQPQHF. As DNA, the CDR3 is TGTGCCAGCAGCTTAGCACCCGATCAGCCCCAGCATTTT.

Concerning this clone itself: This same CDR3 is encoded by further DNA sequences in the sample. The chain carries TRBV19 and TRBJ1-1, with D perhaps matching TRBD1 (6 bases). CDR1 is LNHDA and CDR2 is SQIVND in the germline V gene (reference sequence). The CDR3 is 12 residues long. V was shortened by 6 bases and J by 1 base, with 6 bases between the two germline ends. The CDR3 spells CASRDRNTEAFF. The CDR3 nucleotides read TGTGCCAGTAGGGACAGGAACACTGAAGCTTTCTTT.